These 13 T cell receptor beta chains were sequenced from one sample in a study of T cells in Graves' hyperthyroidism and ophthalmopathy. There were TCR beta CDR3 regions amplified from RNA transcripts. An initial round of RT-PCR targeting the TCR CDR3 relied on the HTBI primer set. Each CDR3 protein gets one entry after TCRdb re-called the multiplex PCR reads with MiXCR. Of roughly 740,000 distinct CDR3 sequences detected, 16% appear once; the ten largest clones hold 8.4%. Sequenced input: blood. Receptors originate from a man aged 18 to 29 with Graves' hyperthyroidism.

This sequence joins TRBV20-1 and TRBJ1-2; 9 bases fit TRBD1. The CDR3 consists of 16 residues. From germline, CDR1 is DFQATT and CDR2 SNEGSKA (reference sequence). Trimming took 0 bases from V and 3 from J; bases not matched to a gene: 8. The CDR3: CSAREHPGTGHYGYTF. The CDR3 DNA is TGCAGTGCTAGAGAGCACCCCGGGACAGGGCACTATGGCTACACCTTC.

V is TRBV11-2 and J is TRBJ1-2; no clear D gene. This CDR3 contains 15 residues. With 6 bases removed from V and 2 bases from J, the gap between germline ends came to 16 bases. The germline V gene has CDR1 SGHAT and CDR2 FQNNGV. For the CDR3, the DNA is TGTGCCAGCAGTCCTAGCCGCGCGGGAAACTATGGCTACACCTTC. Protein: CASSPSRAGNYGYTF.

This clonotype was observed many times. The chain combines TRBV20-1 with TRBJ2-7; no definite D call. Trimming removed 1 base from V and 2 bases from J, with 12 bases in between. CDR3 length: 14 residues. CDR1 and CDR2 from the germline V gene are DFQATT and SNEGSKA (reference sequence). In DNA form, the CDR3 reads TGCAGTGCTAGAGCACTTACCCAACCCTACGAGCAGTACTTC. Residues: CSARALTQPYEQYF.

This clonotype has more than one count but fewer than ten. The CDR3 loop is CATSEVGQDYEQYF. The CDR3, as DNA: TGTGCCACCAGCGAAGTAGGACAGGACTACGAGCAGTACTTC. The chain uses TRBV15 and TRBJ2-7, with 7 bases lining up with TRBD1. CDR1 is LNHNV and CDR2 is YYDKDF in the germline V gene (reference sequence). After removal of 5 bases from V and 3 bases from J, the junction contained 7 bases not matched to a gene. CDR3 size: 14 residues.

The rearrangement links TRBV28 to TRBJ1-5; D unresolved. CDR1 is MDHEN, CDR2 SYDVKM, per germline. The germline V and J ends were trimmed by 2 bases and 5 bases, with 10 bases remaining between them. The CDR3 has 14 amino acids. As DNA, the CDR3 is TGTGCCAGCAGTTTAGGGATACCCGATCAGCCCCAGCATTTT. Translation gives CASSLGIPDQPQHF.

This clonotype occurred many times. The chain uses TRBV27 and TRBJ2-7; TRBD2 matches 14 bases. Germline V CDR1 and CDR2: MNHEY, SMNVEV (reference sequence). Germline trimming cut 4 bases from V and 5 bases from J; bases unmatched to any gene: 4. The CDR3 sequence is 15 residues long. The CDR3 region is CASSSPGLAGDEQYF. For the CDR3, the DNA is TGTGCCAGCAGTTCCCCGGGACTAGCGGGAGACGAGCAGTACTTC.

This clonotype has ten or more counts. The J gene is TRBJ2-3, the V gene TRBV11-2, with 8 bases aligning to TRBD2. J was trimmed by 8 bases and V by 2 bases; bases with no gene match: 12. There are 16 residues in the CDR3. Germline V gene sequence: CDR1 SGHAT, CDR2 FQNNGV. CDR3 region: CASSLLMGTRGGTQYF. CDR3 bases: TGTGCCAGCAGCTTACTCATGGGAACCCGGGGGGGTACGCAGTATTTT.

This clonotype was observed a single time. An end of the junction differs from the germline gene, which may be a read error. The chain couples TRBV12-3 or TRBV12-4 to TRBJ2-7; perhaps TRBD1 as D (7 bases). CDR3 size: 14 residues. The CDR3 spells CARSFGQGGYEQYF. CDR3 bases: TGTGCCAGAAGTTTTGGTCAGGGGGGCTACGAGCAGTACTTC.

This chain's CDR3 is CASSQARGYGYTF. As DNA, the CDR3 is TGTGCCAGCAGCCAAGCGCGGGGGTATGGCTACACCTTC. V is TRBV14 and J is TRBJ1-2, with D perhaps matching TRBD1 (5 bases). With 1 base removed from V and 5 bases from J, the gap between germline ends came to 8 bases. CDR1 is SGHDN, CDR2 FVKESK, per germline. There are 13 residues in the CDR3.

Ten or more counts support this clonotype. This chain joins TRBV5-1 and TRBJ2-5; 7 bases agree with TRBD1. This CDR3 is built from 16 residues. After removal of 2 bases from V and 4 bases from J, the junction contained 11 bases not matched to a gene. CDR1 is SGHRS and CDR2 is YFSETQ in the germline V gene. The CDR3 sequence is CASSFLPTGAGETQYF. CDR3 nucleotide sequence: TGCGCCAGCAGCTTCCTCCCTACAGGGGCGGGAGAGACCCAGTACTTC.

The table lists this clonotype with a few counts. The J gene is TRBJ2-6, the V gene TRBV27; TRBD2 agrees at 8 bases. The CDR3 sequence is 20 residues long. V was pared by 4 bases and J by 0 bases, with 14 bases of the junction left unmatched. Germline CDR1 MNHEY, CDR2 SMNVEV (reference sequence). CDR3 DNA: TGTGCCAGCAGTTCCCTCTCCGGGACTAGTGCCAGCTCTGGGGCCAACGTCCTGACTTTC. This translates into CASSSLSGTSASSGANVLTF. Full variable domain (missing parts from reference TRBV27 and TRBJ2-6): EAQVTQNPRYLITVTGKKLTVTCSQNMNHEYMSWYRQDPGLGLRQIYYSMNVEVTDKGDVPEGYKVSRKEKRNFPLILESPSPNQTSLYFCASSSLSGTSASSGANVLTFGAGSRLTVL.

This clonotype was counted a few times. The V gene is TRBV7-9, the J gene TRBJ2-1; unclear D gene. V was trimmed by 3 bases and J by 5 bases, leaving 8 bases between them. There are 13 residues in the CDR3. Germline CDR1 SEHNR, CDR2 FQNEAQ (reference sequence). CDR3 amino acids: CASSLGEDNEQFF. The CDR3 nucleotides are TGTGCCAGCAGCTTGGGCGAGGACAATGAGCAGTTCTTC.

This clonotype has just a few counts. The chain employs TRBV2 and TRBJ2-1; the D is unclear. The germline V gene has CDR1 SNHLY and CDR2 FYNNEI. The CDR3 totals 16 residues. Trimming left V 6 bases short and J 6 bases short, with 21 bases between. CDR3 sequence: CASRSLDQTVPNEQFF. CDR3 DNA sequence: TGTGCCAGCAGGTCACTGGACCAAACTGTACCCAATGAGCAGTTCTTC.